These 13 T cell receptor beta chains originate from one sample sequenced in a study of T cells in Graves' hyperthyroidism and ophthalmopathy. It was RNA transcripts that yielded the amplified TCR beta CDR3 regions. In the first-round RT-PCR of the TCR CDR3, the HTBI primer set was used. One entry per CDR3 protein results from TCRdb running MiXCR on the multiplex PCR reads. The data show under 400,000 distinct CDR3 sequences, around 14% seen once. Material: blood. The receptors stem from a woman younger than 35 with Graves' hyperthyroidism that later progressed to Graves' ophthalmopathy.

This clonotype was seen many times. This chain links TRBV29-1 with TRBJ2-5; 8 bases map to TRBD1. Trimming cost V 4 bases and J 5 bases; bases outside gene matches: 9. Germline CDR1 SQVTM, CDR2 ANQGSEA. This CDR3 contains 14 residues. The CDR3 coding sequence is TGCAGCGTTGGACAGGGGCCCTGGGGGGAGACCCAGTACTTC. This codes for CSVGQGPWGETQYF.

This clonotype was seen repeatedly, ten times or more. V and J are TRBV27 and TRBJ1-2; unclear D gene. Germline assignment: CDR1 MNHEY and CDR2 SMNVEV (reference sequence). Trimming removed 4 bases from V and 8 bases from J, with 14 bases in between. The CDR3 consists of 13 residues. The chain's CDR3 is CASSSDPWEGYTF. The CDR3 nucleotides read TGTGCCAGCAGTTCAGACCCTTGGGAGGGCTACACCTTC.

The table lists this clonotype with a few counts. This sequence joins TRBV6-2 or TRBV6-3 and TRBJ2-1, with D perhaps being TRBD1 or TRBD2 (5 bases each). This CDR3 spans 16 amino acids. V was shortened by 6 bases and J by 0 bases, with 15 bases between the two germline ends. CDR1 and CDR2 from the germline V gene are MNHEY and SVGEGT. CDR3 loop: CASRGLTTSSYNEQFF. The CDR3, as DNA: TGTGCCAGCAGGGGGCTGACTACCTCCTCCTACAATGAGCAGTTCTTC.

The sample holds many counts of this clonotype. This chain uses TRBV7-8 with TRBJ2-5; 10 bases are a match to TRBD1. The length of the CDR3 is 18 residues. V lost 5 bases and J lost 5; bases outside the gene matches: 17. CDR1 is SGHVS, CDR2 FQNEAQ, per germline. The chain's CDR3 is CASSPKPGQGQGRETQYF. CDR3 nucleotides: TGTGCCAGCAGCCCCAAACCGGGACAGGGACAGGGGCGGGAGACCCAGTACTTC.

This clonotype was recorded a few times. The chain uses TRBV18 and TRBJ2-2, with TRBD1 matching 8 bases. The germline V gene encodes CDR1 KGHSH and CDR2 LQKENI. The length of the CDR3 is 17 residues. The V segment lost 3 bases and the J segment 0 bases; nucleotides outside the gene matches: 6. CDR3 residues: CASSPWDRRTNTGELFF. The CDR3 DNA reads as TGTGCCAGCTCACCTTGGGACAGGAGAACGAACACCGGGGAGCTGTTTTTT.

This clonotype was counted ten times or more. The V gene is TRBV18, the J gene TRBJ2-7, with D maybe TRBD1 (6 bases). The germline gives CDR1 KGHSH, CDR2 LQKENI. The CDR3 covers 13 residues. Trimming left V 5 bases short and J 0 bases short, with 8 bases between. This chain's CDR3 is CASSRTASYEQYF. CDR3 in DNA: TGTGCCAGCTCAAGGACAGCCTCCTACGAGCAGTACTTC.

This clonotype was seen repeatedly, ten times or more. V usage is TRBV28 and J usage is TRBJ2-7; 7 bases are a match to TRBD1. The germline gives CDR1 MDHEN, CDR2 SYDVKM. There are 15 residues in the CDR3. V lost 3 bases and J lost 1; bases outside the gene matches: 6. In DNA form, the CDR3 reads TGTGCCAGCAGTTTTGAAGCGACAGGGTCCTACGAGCAGTACTTC. It translates to CASSFEATGSYEQYF.

This clonotype showed up many times. This rearrangement joins TRBV20-1 to TRBJ2-7; 10 bases align to TRBD1. The CDR3 contains 15 residues. The germline V gene has CDR1 DFQATT and CDR2 SNEGSKA (reference sequence). V lost 0 bases and J lost 4; bases outside the gene matches: 6. The CDR3 here is CSARDQDRGLYEQYF. The DNA of the CDR3 is TGCAGTGCTAGAGATCAGGACAGGGGGTTATACGAGCAGTACTTC.

J is TRBJ1-5 and V is TRBV20-1; TRBD1 is a possible D gene (5 bases). This CDR3 is 14 amino acids long. V was cut by 3 bases and J by 1 base, with 10 bases left in between. Germline loops: CDR1 DFQATT, CDR2 SNEGSKA (reference sequence). CDR3 sequence (DNA): TGCAGTGCTAGGTCTCAGGGCAGCAATCAGCCCCAGCATTTT. Its protein product is CSARSQGSNQPQHF.

Many counts were recorded for this clonotype. The chain uses TRBV28 and TRBJ2-5, with TRBD1 matching over 7 bases. V shed 4 bases, J shed 2 bases, and the junction held 10 bases outside the gene matches. CDR1 MDHEN and CDR2 SYDVKM come from the germline V gene. CDR3 length equals 16 residues. CDR3 sequence: CASSSNRGWDQETQYF. The CDR3 DNA is TGTGCCAGCAGTTCGAACAGGGGTTGGGATCAAGAGACCCAGTACTTC.

There are many counts of this clonotype. The J gene is TRBJ2-7, the V gene TRBV6-2 or TRBV6-3; weak D call: TRBD2 (5 bases). The CDR3 spans 14 residues. V was shortened by 5 bases and J by 3 bases, with 14 bases between the two germline ends. Germline CDR1 and CDR2: MNHEY and SVGEGT. In DNA, the CDR3 is TGTGCCAGCAGTAACGGCAGGACTTTCTACGAGCAGTACTTC. Its translation: CASSNGRTFYEQYF.

Remarks on this clonotype: An end of the junction does not agree with germline; a read error may underlie this. The J gene is TRBJ2-3, the V gene TRBV27; D is unresolved. The CDR3 length is 13 residues. Germline CDR1 is MNHEY and CDR2 is SMNVEV (reference sequence). The CDR3 spells CASSLTGTDMQYF. The CDR3 DNA is TGTGCCAGCAGTTTGACCGGCACAGATATGCAGTATTTT.

This clonotype was counted at least ten times. This chain links TRBV5-5 with TRBJ2-1, with D unresolved. V lost 1 base and J 5 bases, leaving 4 bases between the germline ends. The CDR3 is 12 residues long. Germline V gene sequence: CDR1 SGHKS, CDR2 YYEKEE (reference sequence). The CDR3 coding sequence is TGTGCCAGCAGCTTGCCGGACAATGAGCAGTTCTTC. Translated, it gives CASSLPDNEQFF.